This T cell receptor beta chain was captured in a study of metastatic and nonmetastatic thyroid tumors (dated by TCRdb to about 2020). About the study as a whole: The researchers compared repertoires between peripheral blood samples and tumor or nodule tissue samples from patients with malignant or benign thyroid disease. Study-wide conclusions, independent of this receptor: In both blood and tumor samples, malignant tumors were reported to have significantly higher TCR beta diversity than benign nodules.

Preparation of the library involved PCR. The instrument was an Illumina HiSeq 4000. High-throughput sequencing was used to profile the CDR3 region of the TCR beta-chain in every patient. In the authors' own workflow: The researchers built a classifier to tell apart papillary thyroid cancer patients with distant metastasis, based on CDR3 differences among clinicopathological groups. The Shannon index was used to assess repertoire diversity, and the Morisita-Horn index was used to assess tumor-blood repertoire similarity. The raw public reads went through TCRdb reprocessing: fastp at Q25, MiXCR clone calling, in-frame beta chains kept. The V and J calls were not made by the authors but by TCRdb's processing. This sample lists about 60,000 clones; roughly 16% were detected once. The top ten constitute roughly a tenth of the sample. From the cysteine up to the phenylalanine, the CDR3 has a length of 17 residues. Of the read, only the CDR3 DNA is kept; its 51 bases are in frame from base 1. From the germline V gene (reference sequence), CDR1 is DFQATT and CDR2 is SNEGSKA.

About this clone: Its antigen has not been determined. A read error may produce the germline difference seen at one junction end.

No patient had received any treatment before thyroid surgery. Using T-cell receptor beta sequencing, the study looked back at clinical samples from patients collected from the early 2010s to the late 2010s. The chain was built from TRBV20-1 and TRBJ2-1; 9 bases in the middle match TRBD2. The sequence came from a male donor with papillary thyroid cancer or a benign thyroid nodule (not recorded which). Some clones in this sample may be carry-over from other donors' samples. The source material was blood. The CDR3 sequence is CSASPYLSGRKYNDQFF. Read as DNA, the sequence is TGCAGTGCTAGTCCCTACCTCAGCGGGAGGAAGTACAATGATCAGTTCTTC.